This TCR beta chain stems from a study of control samples from healthy donors and cancer patients. The table came from immunoSEQ multiplex PCR; TCRdb's copy has only in-frame clones and leaves some out. The table lists 150,000 to 200,000 clones, 90% of them singletons. The germline gives CDR1 DFQATT, CDR2 SNEGSKA (reference sequence). The CDR3 length is 14 residues. The V gene lost 3 bases and the J gene lost 8 bases, with 19 bases spanning the gap. The sample taken for sequencing was blood. The receptor was derived from a woman in her forties or fifties in good health. The chain recombines TRBV20-1 with TRBJ1-2; no definite D call. The CDR3 spells CSASGVETGLGYTF. The CDR3 bases are TGCAGTGCTAGTGGCGTGGAGACGGGGTTGGGCTACACCTTC.